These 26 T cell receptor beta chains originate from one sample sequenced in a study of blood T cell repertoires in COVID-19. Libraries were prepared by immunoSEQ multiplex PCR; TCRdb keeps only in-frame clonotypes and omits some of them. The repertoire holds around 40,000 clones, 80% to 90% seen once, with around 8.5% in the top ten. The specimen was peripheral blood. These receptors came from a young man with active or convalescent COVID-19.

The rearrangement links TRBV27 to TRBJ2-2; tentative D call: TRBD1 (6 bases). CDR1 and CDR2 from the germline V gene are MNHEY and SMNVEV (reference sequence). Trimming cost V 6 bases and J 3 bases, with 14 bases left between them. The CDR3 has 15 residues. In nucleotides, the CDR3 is TGTGCCAGCAGCCAAAGACAGGCTTACACCGGGGAGCTGTTTTTT. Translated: CASSQRQAYTGELFF.

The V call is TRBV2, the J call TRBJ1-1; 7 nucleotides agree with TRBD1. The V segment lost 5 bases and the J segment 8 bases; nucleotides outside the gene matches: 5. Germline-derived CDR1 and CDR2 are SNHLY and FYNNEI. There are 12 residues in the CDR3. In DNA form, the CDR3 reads TGTGCCAGCAGTCGAACAGGGGAAGAAGCTTTCTTT. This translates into CASSRTGEEAFF.

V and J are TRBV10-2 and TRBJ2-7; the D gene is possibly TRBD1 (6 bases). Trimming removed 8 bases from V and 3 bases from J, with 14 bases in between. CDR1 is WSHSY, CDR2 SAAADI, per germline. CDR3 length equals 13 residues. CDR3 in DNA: TGCGCCAGCGCCAGGGGACGGGACTACGAGCAGTACGTC. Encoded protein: CASARGRDYEQYV.

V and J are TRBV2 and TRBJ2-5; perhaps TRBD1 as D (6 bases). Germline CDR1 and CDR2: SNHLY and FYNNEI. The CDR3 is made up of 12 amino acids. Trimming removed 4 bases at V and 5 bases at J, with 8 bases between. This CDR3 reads CASSAGVETQYF. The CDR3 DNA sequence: TGTGCCAGCAGTGCAGGGGTGGAGACCCAGTACTTC.

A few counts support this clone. This chain's CDR3 is CASSPGPARAYSYEQYV. DNA of the CDR3: TGTGCCAGCAGTCCCGGACCCGCCAGGGCCTACTCCTACGAGCAGTACGTC. V gene TRBV28 combines with J gene TRBJ2-7; TRBD1 might be the D (5 bases). V was trimmed by 5 bases and J by 0 bases, leaving 20 bases between them. There are 17 residues in the CDR3. From germline, CDR1 is MDHEN and CDR2 SYDVKM.

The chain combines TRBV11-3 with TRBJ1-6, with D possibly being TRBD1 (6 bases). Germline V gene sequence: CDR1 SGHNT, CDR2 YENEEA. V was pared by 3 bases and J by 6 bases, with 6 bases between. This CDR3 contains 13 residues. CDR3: CASSLDSNSPLHF. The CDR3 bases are TGTGCCAGCAGCTTGGACAGTAATTCACCCCTCCACTTT. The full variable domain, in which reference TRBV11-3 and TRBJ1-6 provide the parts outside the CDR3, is EAGVVQSPRYKIIEKKQPVAFWCNPISGHNTLYWYLQNLGQGPELLIRYENEEAVDDSQLPKDRFSAERLKGVDSTLKIQPAELGDSAVYLCASSLDSNSPLHFGNGTRLTVT.

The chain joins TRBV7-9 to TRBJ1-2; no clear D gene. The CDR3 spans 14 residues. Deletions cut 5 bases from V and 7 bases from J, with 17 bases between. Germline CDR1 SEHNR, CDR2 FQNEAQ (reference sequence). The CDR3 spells CASSRSTRRAGYTF. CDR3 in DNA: TGTGCCAGCAGCCGCTCGACTAGGAGGGCTGGCTACACCTTC.

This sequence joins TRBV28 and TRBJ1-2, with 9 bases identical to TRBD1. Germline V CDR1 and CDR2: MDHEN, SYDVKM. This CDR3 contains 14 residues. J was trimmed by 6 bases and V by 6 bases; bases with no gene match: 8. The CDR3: CASRTGTGLHGYTF. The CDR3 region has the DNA TGTGCCAGCAGAACCGGGACAGGGCTTCATGGCTACACCTTC.

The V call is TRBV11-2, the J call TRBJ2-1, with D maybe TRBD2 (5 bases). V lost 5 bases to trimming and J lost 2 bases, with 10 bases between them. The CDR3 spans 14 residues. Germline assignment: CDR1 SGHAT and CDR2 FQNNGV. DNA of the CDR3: TGTGCCAGCAGCGTAGGGAGCGCCTACAATGAGCAGTTCTTC. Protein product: CASSVGSAYNEQFF. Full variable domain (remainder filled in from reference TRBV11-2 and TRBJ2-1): EAGVAQSPRYKIIEKRQSVAFWCNPISGHATLYWYQQILGQGPKLLIQFQNNGVVDDSQLPKDRFSAERLKGVDSTLKIQPAKLEDSAVYLCASSVGSAYNEQFFGPGTRLTVL.

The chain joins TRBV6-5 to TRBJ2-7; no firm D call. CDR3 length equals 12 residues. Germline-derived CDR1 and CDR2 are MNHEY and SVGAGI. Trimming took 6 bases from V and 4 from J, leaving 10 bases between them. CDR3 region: CASRAIIYEQYF. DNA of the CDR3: TGTGCCAGCAGAGCCATCATTTACGAGCAGTACTTC.

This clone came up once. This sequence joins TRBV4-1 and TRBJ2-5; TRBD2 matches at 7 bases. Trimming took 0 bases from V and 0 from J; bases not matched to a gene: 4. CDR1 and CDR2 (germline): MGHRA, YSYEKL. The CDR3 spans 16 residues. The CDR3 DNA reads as TGCGCCAGCAGCCAAGAACCAGCGGGGTACCAAGAGACCCAGTACTTC. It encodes CASSQEPAGYQETQYF.

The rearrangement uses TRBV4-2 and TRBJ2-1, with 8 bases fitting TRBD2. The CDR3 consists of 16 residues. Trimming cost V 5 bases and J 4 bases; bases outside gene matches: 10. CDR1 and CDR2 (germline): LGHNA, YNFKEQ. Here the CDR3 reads CASSEKAGEGYNEQFF. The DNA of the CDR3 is TGTGCCAGCAGCGAGAAAGCGGGAGAGGGGTACAATGAGCAGTTCTTC.

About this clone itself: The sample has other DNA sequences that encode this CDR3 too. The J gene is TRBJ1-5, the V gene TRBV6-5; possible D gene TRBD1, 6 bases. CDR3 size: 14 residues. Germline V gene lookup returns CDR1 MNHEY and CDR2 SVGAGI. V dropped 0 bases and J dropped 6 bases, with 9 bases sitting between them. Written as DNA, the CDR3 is TGTGCCAGCAGTTACTCAGGGGGGGGTCAGCCCCAGCATTTT. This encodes CASSYSGGGQPQHF.

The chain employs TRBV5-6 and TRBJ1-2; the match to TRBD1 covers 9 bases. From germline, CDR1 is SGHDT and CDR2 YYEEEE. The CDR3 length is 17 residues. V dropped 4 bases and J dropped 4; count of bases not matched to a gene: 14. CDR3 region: CASSPGQGGRFIYGYTF. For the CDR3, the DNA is TGTGCCAGCAGCCCGGGACAGGGTGGGCGGTTTATCTATGGCTACACCTTC.

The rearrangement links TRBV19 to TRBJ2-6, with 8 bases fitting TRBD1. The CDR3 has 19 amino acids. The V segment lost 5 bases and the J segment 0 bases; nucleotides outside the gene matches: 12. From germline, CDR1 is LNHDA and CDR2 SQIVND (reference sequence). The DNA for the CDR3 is TGTGCCAGTAGTTCTCACCTCGGACAGGGAGTCTCTGGGGCCAACGTCCTGACTTTC. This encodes CASSSHLGQGVSGANVLTF.

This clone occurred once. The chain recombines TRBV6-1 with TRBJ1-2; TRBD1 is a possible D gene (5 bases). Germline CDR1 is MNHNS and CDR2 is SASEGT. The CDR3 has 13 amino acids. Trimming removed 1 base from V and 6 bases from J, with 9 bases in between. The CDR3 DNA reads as TGTGCCAGCAGTGAAGGAGGCAGGGATGGCTACACCTTC. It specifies CASSEGGRDGYTF.

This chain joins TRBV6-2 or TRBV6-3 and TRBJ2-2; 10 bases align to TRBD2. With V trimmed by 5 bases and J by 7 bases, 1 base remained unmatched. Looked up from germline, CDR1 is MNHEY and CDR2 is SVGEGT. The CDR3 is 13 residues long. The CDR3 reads CASSRTSGGELFF. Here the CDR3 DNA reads TGTGCCAGCAGTCGGACTAGCGGCGGGGAGCTGTTTTTT.

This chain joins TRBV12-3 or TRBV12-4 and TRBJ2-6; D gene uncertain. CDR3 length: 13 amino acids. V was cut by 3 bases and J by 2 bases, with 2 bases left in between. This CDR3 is CASSFTGANVLTF. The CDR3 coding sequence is TGTGCCAGCAGTTTCACTGGGGCCAACGTCCTGACTTTC.

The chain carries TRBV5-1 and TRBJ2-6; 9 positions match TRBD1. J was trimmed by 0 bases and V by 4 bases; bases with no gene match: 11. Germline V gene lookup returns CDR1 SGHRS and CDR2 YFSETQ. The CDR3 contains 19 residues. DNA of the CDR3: TGCGCCAGCAGCCAAAGACAGGGGGGAACTAGCTCTGGGGCCAACGTCCTGACTTTC. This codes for CASSQRQGGTSSGANVLTF.

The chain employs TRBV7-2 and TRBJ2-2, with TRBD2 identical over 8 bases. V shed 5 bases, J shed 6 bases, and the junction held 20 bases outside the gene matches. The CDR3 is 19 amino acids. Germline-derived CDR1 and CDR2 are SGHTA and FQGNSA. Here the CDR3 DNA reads TGTGCCAGCAGCCCGTGGGCTAACGGGGGGGCCATTTTCGCCGGGGAGCTGTTTTTT. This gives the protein CASSPWANGGAIFAGELFF. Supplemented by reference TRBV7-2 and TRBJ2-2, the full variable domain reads GAGVSQSPSNKVTEKGKDVELRCDPISGHTALYWYRQSLGQGLEFLIYFQGNSAPDKSGLPSDRFSAERTGGSVSTLTIQRTQQEDSAVYLCASSPWANGGAIFAGELFFGEGSRLTVL.

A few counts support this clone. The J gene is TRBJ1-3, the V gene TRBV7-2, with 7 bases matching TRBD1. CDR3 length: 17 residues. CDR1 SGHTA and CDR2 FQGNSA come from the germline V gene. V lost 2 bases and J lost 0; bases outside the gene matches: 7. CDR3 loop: CASSLWGTVSSGNTIYF. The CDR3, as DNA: TGTGCCAGCAGCTTATGGGGGACAGTAAGCTCTGGAAACACCATATATTTT. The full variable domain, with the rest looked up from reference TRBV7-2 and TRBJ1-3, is GAGVSQSPSNKVTEKGKDVELRCDPISGHTALYWYRQSLGQGLEFLIYFQGNSAPDKSGLPSDRFSAERTGGSVSTLTIQRTQQEDSAVYLCASSLWGTVSSGNTIYFGEGSWLTVV.

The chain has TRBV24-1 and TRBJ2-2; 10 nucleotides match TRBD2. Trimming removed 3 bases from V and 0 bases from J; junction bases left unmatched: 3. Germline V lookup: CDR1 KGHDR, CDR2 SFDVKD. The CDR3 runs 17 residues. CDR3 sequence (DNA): TGTGCCACCAGTGATCCTAGCGGGAGCCCGAACACCGGGGAGCTGTTTTTT. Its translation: CATSDPSGSPNTGELFF.

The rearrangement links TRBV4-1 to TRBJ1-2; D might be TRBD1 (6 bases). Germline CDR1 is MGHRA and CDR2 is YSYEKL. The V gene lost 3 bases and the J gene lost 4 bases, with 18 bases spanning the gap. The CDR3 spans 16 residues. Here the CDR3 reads CASSQEIRDTSYGYTF. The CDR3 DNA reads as TGCGCCAGCAGCCAGGAGATCCGGGACACGTCCTATGGCTACACCTTC.

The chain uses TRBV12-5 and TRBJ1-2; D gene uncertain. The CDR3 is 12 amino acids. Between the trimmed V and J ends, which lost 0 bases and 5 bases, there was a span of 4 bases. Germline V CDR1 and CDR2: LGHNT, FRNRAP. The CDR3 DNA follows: TGTGCTAGTGGTTTGGTCGGGTATGGCTACACCTTC. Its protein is CASGLVGYGYTF.

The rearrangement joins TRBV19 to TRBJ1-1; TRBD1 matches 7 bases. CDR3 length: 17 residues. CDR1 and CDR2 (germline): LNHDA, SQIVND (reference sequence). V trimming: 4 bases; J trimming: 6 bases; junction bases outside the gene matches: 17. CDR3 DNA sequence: TGTGCCAGTAGTACGCGAGGGACAGCTCCCTTCTTTGCTGAAGCTTTCTTT. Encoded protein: CASSTRGTAPFFAEAFF.

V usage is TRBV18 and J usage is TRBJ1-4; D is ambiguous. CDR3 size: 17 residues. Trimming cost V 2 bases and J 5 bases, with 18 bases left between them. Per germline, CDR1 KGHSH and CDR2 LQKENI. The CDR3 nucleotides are TGTGCCAGCTCACCAACGACCAGATCAAGCGGAAATGAAAAACTGTTTTTT. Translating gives CASSPTTRSSGNEKLFF. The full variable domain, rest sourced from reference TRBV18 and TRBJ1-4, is NAGVMQNPRHLVRRRGQEARLRCSPMKGHSHVYWYRQLPEEGLKFMVYLQKENIIDESGMPKERFSAEFPKEGPSILRIQQVVRGDSAAYFCASSPTTRSSGNEKLFFGSGTQLSVL.